Presented here are 30 T cell receptor beta chains from one specimen sequenced in a study of cytomegalovirus exposure and HLA in healthy donors (TCRdb year 2017). Receptors were amplified or captured by the immunoSEQ multiplex PCR assay. For the multiplex PCR, a mixture combining 60 forward primers for TCR Vbeta segments and 13 reverse primers for TCR Jbeta segments was used. TCRdb re-hosts the immuneACCESS table, in-frame sequences only. Its copies lack some clones; in the studies checked, an unresolved V gene accounts for under half of them, and the cause for the rest is not known. The table for this sample lists about 120,000 clones; 75% to 85% of them were counted only once. More than 3% of the sample rests with the top ten. Sequencing was carried out using PBMCs. All receptors derive from a male donor in good health and CMV-seronegative.

The chain uses TRBV7-6 and TRBJ2-3; 9 bases line up with TRBD2. CDR1 is SGHVS and CDR2 is FNYEAQ in the germline V gene. With 5 bases clipped from V and 4 bases from J, the junction kept 10 bases outside the gene matches. The CDR3 has 16 amino acids. CDR3 nucleotide sequence: TGTGCCAGCAGCCTGCGGCGGGAGGGCCCCCCAGATACGCAGTATTTT. Protein sequence: CASSLRREGPPDTQYF.

This chain uses TRBV28 with TRBJ2-6; 8 bases line up with TRBD1. CDR3 length: 17 residues. The trim removed 7 bases at V and 1 base at J, leaving 9 bases unmatched. Germline V gives CDR1 MDHEN, CDR2 SYDVKM. In DNA, the CDR3 is TGTGCCAGCACTCCCCGACAGGGGAGGTCTGGGGCCAACGTCCTGACTTTC. It yields the protein CASTPRQGRSGANVLTF.

A single count supports this clone. The chain is built from TRBV19 and TRBJ1-5, with D possibly being TRBD1 (5 bases). V was cut by 10 bases and J by 2 bases, with 15 bases left in between. CDR1 is LNHDA and CDR2 is SQIVND in the germline V gene (reference sequence). This CDR3 is built from 14 residues. In nucleotides, the CDR3 is TGTGCCACCGAGACGTGGGGCGGCAATCAGCCCCAGCATTTT. Protein product: CATETWGGNQPQHF. Supplemented by reference TRBV19 and TRBJ1-5, the full variable domain reads DGGITQSPKYLFRKEGQNVTLSCEQNLNHDAMYWYRQDPGQGLRLIYYSQIVNDFQKGDIAEGYSVSREKKESFPLTVTSAQKNPTAFYLCATETWGGNQPQHFGDGTRLSIL.

The chain couples TRBV10-1 to TRBJ2-3, with 15 bases that match TRBD2. Germline V lookup: CDR1 WNHNN, CDR2 SYGVQD (reference sequence). V gave up 4 bases and J gave up 3 bases; unmatched junction bases: 17. The CDR3 runs 21 residues. In nucleotides, the CDR3 is TGCGCCAGCAGTGGACGATCACGGACTAGCGGGAGGGCCAAGGGTACAGATACGCAGTATTTT. It specifies CASSGRSRTSGRAKGTDTQYF.

The chain combines TRBV19 with TRBJ1-2; 7 bases are shared with TRBD1. Looked up from germline, CDR1 is LNHDA and CDR2 is SQIVND (reference sequence). This CDR3 has 14 residues. The trim removed 2 bases at V and 4 bases at J, leaving 4 bases unmatched. CDR3 loop: CASSIRGRAYGYTF. The CDR3 coding sequence is TGTGCCAGTAGTATAAGGGGGCGCGCCTATGGCTACACCTTC. The whole variable domain, remainder taken from reference TRBV19 and TRBJ1-2, is DGGITQSPKYLFRKEGQNVTLSCEQNLNHDAMYWYRQDPGQGLRLIYYSQIVNDFQKGDIAEGYSVSREKKESFPLTVTSAQKNPTAFYLCASSIRGRAYGYTFGSGTRLTVV.

This rearrangement joins TRBV5-1 to TRBJ2-1; 7 nucleotides align to TRBD1. The CDR3 spans 15 residues. V shed 0 bases, J shed 4 bases, and the junction held 4 bases outside the gene matches. Germline assignment: CDR1 SGHRS and CDR2 YFSETQ. CDR3 DNA sequence: TGCGCCAGCAGCTTGGAAAGGGGGCTTTACAATGAGCAGTTCTTC. It specifies CASSLERGLYNEQFF.

The V and J genes are TRBV5-4 and TRBJ1-2; D call uncertain. Germline CDR1 and CDR2: SGHNT and YYREEE (reference sequence). V was cut by 0 bases and J by 2 bases, with 5 bases left in between. The CDR3 extends over 13 amino acids. CDR3 bases: TGTGCCAGCAGCTTGGGTCGGAACTATGGCTACACCTTC. Protein sequence: CASSLGRNYGYTF. The full variable domain, with the rest looked up from reference TRBV5-4 and TRBJ1-2, is ETGVTQSPTHLIKTRGQQVTLRCSSQSGHNTVSWYQQALGQGPQFIFQYYREEENGRGNFPPRFSGLQFPNYSSELNVNALELDDSALYLCASSLGRNYGYTFGSGTRLTVV.

The rearrangement uses TRBV29-1 and TRBJ1-1; D perhaps matches TRBD1 (5 bases). The germline V gene has CDR1 SQVTM and CDR2 ANQGSEA. The V end lost 7 bases, the J end lost 3 bases, and 12 bases lay between the germline ends. The CDR3 covers 12 residues. The CDR3 region has the DNA TGCAGCGATCTTGCGGGGCACACTGAAGCTTTCTTT. Protein sequence: CSDLAGHTEAFF.

The chain couples TRBV27 to TRBJ1-4; 11 positions agree with TRBD1. This CDR3 contains 15 residues. Germline V gives CDR1 MNHEY, CDR2 SMNVEV (reference sequence). V shed 4 bases and J 7 bases; nucleotides not matched to a gene: 5. The CDR3 here is CASSSPGQGGEKLFF. The CDR3 nucleotides read TGTGCCAGCAGTTCCCCGGGACAGGGGGGTGAAAAACTGTTTTTT. The full variable domain, with the rest looked up from reference TRBV27 and TRBJ1-4, is EAQVTQNPRYLITVTGKKLTVTCSQNMNHEYMSWYRQDPGLGLRQIYYSMNVEVTDKGDVPEGYKVSRKEKRNFPLILESPSPNQTSLYFCASSSPGQGGEKLFFGSGTQLSVL.

The CDR3 here is CASSLNAGFQETQYF. DNA for the CDR3: TGCGCCAGCAGCTTAAACGCCGGGTTCCAAGAGACCCAGTACTTC. V usage is TRBV5-1 and J usage is TRBJ2-5; D ambiguous. CDR1 is SGHRS and CDR2 is YFSETQ in the germline V gene. The CDR3 runs to 15 residues. The V end was cut by 2 bases, the J end by 1 base, with 12 bases between.

The chain's CDR3 is CASSLGLARSTGELFF. Written as DNA, the CDR3 is TGTGCCAGCAGCTTAGGACTAGCCCGTTCCACCGGGGAGCTGTTTTTT. The rearrangement joins TRBV5-6 to TRBJ2-2; TRBD2 matches 8 bases. The CDR3 runs 16 residues. The junction had 7 bases not matched to a gene; V was cut back by 2 bases and J by 4 bases. Per the germline V gene, CDR1 is SGHDT and CDR2 is YYEEEE.

The chain joins TRBV2 to TRBJ1-1, with D possibly being TRBD1 (6 bases). This CDR3 region has 11 residues. Trimming pared 10 bases from V and 10 bases from J, leaving 16 bases between. Germline assignment: CDR1 SNHLY and CDR2 FYNNEI. The CDR3 DNA follows: TGTGCCAACTTAGACAGGCTTTCAGCTTTCTTT. Translating it yields CANLDRLSAFF. Full variable domain (rest looked up from reference TRBV2 and TRBJ1-1): EPEVTQTPSHQVTQMGQEVILRCVPISNHLYFYWYRQILGQKVEFLVSFYNNEISEKSEIFDDQFSVERPDGSNFTLKIRSTKLEDSAMYFCANLDRLSAFFGQGTRLTVV.

This chain connects TRBV6-1 to TRBJ2-2, with D uncertain. Deletions cut 5 bases from V and 6 bases from J, with 10 bases between. The CDR3 length is 13 residues. The germline CDR1 and CDR2 sequences are MNHNS and SASEGT. In DNA, the CDR3 is TGTGCCAGCAGTCGGCAAACAGCCGGGGAGCTGTTTTTT. It encodes CASSRQTAGELFF.

Only one count was recorded for this clone. V and J are TRBV5-4 and TRBJ2-3; 7 positions agree with TRBD1. The length of the CDR3 is 16 residues. Per germline, CDR1 SGHNT and CDR2 YYREEE (reference sequence). V shed 3 bases, J shed 1 base, and the junction held 8 bases outside the gene matches. The CDR3 spells CASSSSHDRGTDTQYF. The DNA of the CDR3 is TGTGCCAGCAGCTCCTCCCACGACAGGGGCACAGATACGCAGTATTTT. The full variable domain, rest sourced from reference TRBV5-4 and TRBJ2-3, is ETGVTQSPTHLIKTRGQQVTLRCSSQSGHNTVSWYQQALGQGPQFIFQYYREEENGRGNFPPRFSGLQFPNYSSELNVNALELDDSALYLCASSSSHDRGTDTQYFGPGTRLTVL.

The chain recombines TRBV7-2 with TRBJ2-1; D unresolved. Trimming pared 0 bases from V and 2 bases from J, leaving 11 bases between. The CDR3 has 16 amino acids. From germline, CDR1 is SGHTA and CDR2 FQGNSA. CDR3 sequence: CASSLAPSEPYNEQFF. CDR3 DNA: TGTGCCAGCAGCTTAGCGCCCAGCGAACCCTACAATGAGCAGTTCTTC.

The chain is built from TRBV5-6 and TRBJ1-2; no firm D call. Germline V gives CDR1 SGHDT, CDR2 YYEEEE. Trimming took off 5 bases at V and 3 bases at J, with 8 bases between the two ends. The CDR3 contains 12 residues. CDR3 in amino acids: CASSPADYGYTF. The CDR3 DNA follows: TGTGCCAGCAGTCCTGCGGACTATGGCTACACCTTC.

This clone is a singleton in its sample. The J gene is TRBJ2-1, the V gene TRBV5-1; D perhaps matches TRBD2 (6 bases). The CDR3 has 16 residues. Germline V CDR1 and CDR2: SGHRS, YFSETQ. With 3 bases removed from V and 4 bases from J, the gap between germline ends came to 17 bases. CDR3 loop: CASSSPWRGFYNEQFF. Here the CDR3 DNA reads TGCGCCAGCAGCTCCCCCTGGCGGGGCTTTTACAATGAGCAGTTCTTC.

V and J are TRBV9 and TRBJ2-7; D may be TRBD2 (5 bases). The germline CDR1 and CDR2 sequences are SGDLS and YYNGEE. V lost 4 bases and J 0 bases, leaving 14 bases between the germline ends. The CDR3 length is 15 residues. This CDR3 reads CASSQTTGSSYEQYF. CDR3 DNA sequence: TGTGCCAGCAGCCAAACCACGGGGAGCTCCTACGAGCAGTACTTC.

The chain combines TRBV18 with TRBJ2-5; no reliable D call. V was clipped by 3 bases and J by 5 bases, with 7 bases between them. The CDR3 has 12 amino acids. Germline V lookup: CDR1 KGHSH, CDR2 LQKENI. The chain's CDR3 is CASSPGVETQYF. Here the CDR3 DNA reads TGTGCCAGCTCACCGGGCGTGGAGACCCAGTACTTC.

The chain employs TRBV13 and TRBJ1-5; D is perhaps TRBD1 (6 bases). CDR3 length: 13 amino acids. The V and J ends lost 7 bases and 8 bases respectively, with 15 bases between them. The germline V gene has CDR1 PRHDT and CDR2 FYEKMQ (reference sequence). CDR3 nucleotides: TGTGCCAGCACCAGGGGCCAGGGAGAGCCCCAGCATTTT. Its protein product is CASTRGQGEPQHF.

The gene calls are TRBV6-5 and TRBJ1-4, with TRBD1 matching over 8 bases. This CDR3 has 14 amino acids. Germline V gene lookup returns CDR1 MNHEY and CDR2 SVGAGI. Germline trimming cut 6 bases from V and 8 bases from J; bases unmatched to any gene: 8. CDR3 sequence reads: CASSRRGRGEKLFF. In nucleotides, the CDR3 is TGTGCCAGCAGCCGCAGGGGGCGAGGCGAAAAACTGTTTTTT.

The chain uses TRBV6-4 and TRBJ2-2, with D possibly TRBD2 on 5 matching bases. The CDR3 is 15 amino acids. Germline V CDR1 and CDR2: MRHNA, SNTAGT. Between the trimmed V and J ends, which lost 4 bases and 0 bases, there was a span of 9 bases. CDR3 sequence: CASSVTRANTGELFF. In nucleotides, the CDR3 is TGTGCCAGCAGTGTGACGAGGGCGAACACCGGGGAGCTGTTTTTT.

This clone appeared a single time. J is TRBJ2-5 and V is TRBV6-1; D unresolved. CDR3 length equals 15 residues. From germline, CDR1 is MNHNS and CDR2 SASEGT. V lost 3 bases, J lost 5 bases, and 16 bases lay in between. In DNA, the CDR3 is TGTGCCAGCAGTGACTTTGTCGCCATCAGGGAGACCCAGTACTTC. Translating it yields CASSDFVAIRETQYF.

This chain links TRBV9 with TRBJ2-5; 10 bases line up with TRBD2. V lost 2 bases and J lost 1; bases outside the gene matches: 2. Germline loops: CDR1 SGDLS, CDR2 YYNGEE. The CDR3 length is 15 residues. CDR3 sequence: CASSVSGGLQETQYF. CDR3 bases: TGTGCCAGCAGCGTTAGCGGGGGGCTCCAAGAGACCCAGTACTTC.

The chain couples TRBV10-3 to TRBJ1-2; possibly TRBD1 for D (6 bases). Trimming removed 8 bases at V and 6 bases at J, with 16 bases between. The germline CDR1 and CDR2 sequences are ENHRY and SYGVKD. The CDR3 runs to 13 residues. The CDR3, as DNA: TGTGCCATCGGGAGGGGACAAGTGGATGGCTACACCTTC. This sequence encodes CAIGRGQVDGYTF.

This clone was observed a handful of times. The chain combines TRBV10-2 with TRBJ1-1, with D tentatively TRBD1 (5 bases). CDR3 length equals 12 residues. V lost 7 bases to trimming and J lost 1 base, with 7 bases between them. CDR1 is WSHSY, CDR2 SAAADI, per germline. For the CDR3, the DNA is TGCGCCAGCAACGGGGGGAACACTGAAGCTTTCTTT. Its translation is CASNGGNTEAFF.

The chain combines TRBV12-5 with TRBJ1-5; the D is unclear. Looked up from germline, CDR1 is LGHNT and CDR2 is FRNRAP. This CDR3 is 13 amino acids long. The ends were cut back, 0 bases at V and 6 bases at J, with 6 bases in the middle. Here the CDR3 reads CASGLVAGQPQHF. The CDR3 nucleotides read TGTGCTAGTGGTTTGGTTGCGGGTCAGCCCCAGCATTTT.

The chain recombines TRBV6-5 with TRBJ1-2, with 7 bases that match TRBD1. J gave up 4 bases and V 5 bases, and 7 bases lay outside the gene matches. The CDR3 is 14 residues long. Germline V gene data show CDR1 as MNHEY and CDR2 as SVGAGI. The CDR3, as DNA: TGTGCCAGCAGTAACCCAGGGGGACTCTATGGCTACACCTTC. Its translation is CASSNPGGLYGYTF.

This clone was picked up one time. The V call is TRBV2, the J call TRBJ2-7; D unresolved. This CDR3 has 12 amino acids. From germline, CDR1 is SNHLY and CDR2 FYNNEI. Trimming pared 5 bases from V and 6 bases from J, leaving 11 bases between. DNA for the CDR3: TGTGCCAGCAGTCCCCCGTACTCCGAGCAGTACTTC. Translation gives CASSPPYSEQYF.

The chain links TRBV5-6 to TRBJ1-1; 10 bases agree with TRBD1. CDR1 and CDR2 (germline): SGHDT, YYEEEE. V gave up 8 bases and J gave up 2 bases; unmatched junction bases: 9. The CDR3 is 15 residues long. Here the CDR3 reads CASGRDRGANTEAFF. In DNA form, the CDR3 reads TGTGCCAGTGGGAGGGACAGGGGAGCAAACACTGAAGCTTTCTTT.